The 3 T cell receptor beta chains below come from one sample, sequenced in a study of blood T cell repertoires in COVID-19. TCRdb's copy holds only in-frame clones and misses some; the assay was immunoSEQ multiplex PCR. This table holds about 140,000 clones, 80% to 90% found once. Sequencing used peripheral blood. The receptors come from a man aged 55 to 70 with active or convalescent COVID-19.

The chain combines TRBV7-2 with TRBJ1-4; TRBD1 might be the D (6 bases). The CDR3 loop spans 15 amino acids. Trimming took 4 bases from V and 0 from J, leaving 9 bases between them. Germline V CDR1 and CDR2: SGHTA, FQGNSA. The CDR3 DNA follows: TGTGCCAGCAGCTCATCAGGGGCAACTAATGAAAAACTGTTTTTT. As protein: CASSSSGATNEKLFF. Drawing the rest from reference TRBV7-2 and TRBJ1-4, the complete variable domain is GAGVSQSPSNKVTEKGKDVELRCDPISGHTALYWYRQSLGQGLEFLIYFQGNSAPDKSGLPSDRFSAERTGGSVSTLTIQRTQQEDSAVYLCASSSSGATNEKLFFGSGTQLSVL.

CDR3 amino acids: CASSLAPTGGPTEAFF. The CDR3 DNA reads as TGTGCCAGCAGCTTAGCCCCGACAGGGGGCCCCACTGAAGCTTTCTTT. The rearrangement links TRBV7-2 to TRBJ1-1; 10 bases agree with TRBD1. Germline lookup yields CDR1 SGHTA and CDR2 FQGNSA. V lost 0 bases, J lost 4 bases, and 5 bases stayed unmatched. The CDR3 has 16 amino acids.

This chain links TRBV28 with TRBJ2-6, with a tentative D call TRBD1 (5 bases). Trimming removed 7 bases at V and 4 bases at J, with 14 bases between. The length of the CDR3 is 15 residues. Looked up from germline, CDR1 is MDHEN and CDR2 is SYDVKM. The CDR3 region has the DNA TGTGCCAGCACCGGAAAACAGGTCGGGGCCAACGTCCTGACTTTC. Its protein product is CASTGKQVGANVLTF.